The clone carrying this TCR beta chain showed up just a few times. Participants with HIV, all of them, were treated in the United States. Germline V CDR1 and CDR2: SEHNR, FQNEAQ (reference sequence). Trimming removed 3 bases at V and 0 bases at J, with 9 bases between. CDR3 size: 14 residues. This sample was taken from a study of long-term antiretroviral therapy in people with HIV. Running of the v3.0 immunoSEQ assay took place at survey level. Sequenced by immunoSEQ multiplex PCR; TCRdb stores in-frame clones only, minus some. The sample shows 8,500 to 10,000 clones, about 80% of them seen only once. The receptor comes from a man younger than 45 with HIV. The chain is built from TRBV7-9 and TRBJ2-7; D might be TRBD1 (6 bases). The sequencing here drew on unsorted PBMCs, taken 0.4 years before starting antiretroviral therapy. In DNA form, the CDR3 reads TGTGCCAGCAGCTTTGGACAGAGCTCCTACGAGCAGTACTTC. Protein product: CASSFGQSSYEQYF.